This TCR beta chain originates from a study of early T cells in non-severe SARS-CoV-2 infection. Study-wide background: The sequenced material was bulk RNA from unsorted whole blood, and its chains were unpaired.

This clonotype turned up a few times. Its specificity is unknown. CDR3 length: 14 amino acids. Trimming left V 7 bases short and J 9 bases short, with 18 bases between. Germline V gene data show CDR1 as SEHNR and CDR2 as FQNEAQ (reference sequence). Researchers attached unique molecular identifiers to individual cDNA molecules. TCRdb reprocessed the 5' RACE reads with MiXCR, giving one entry per CDR3 protein. The sample records roughly 64,000 distinct CDR3 sequences, 7% to 9.5% being singletons. General study results and limits: Using VDJdb, the matching emphasized anti-spike CD8 responses while missing private and CD4 specificities.

The sequencing here drew on whole blood, taken at baseline. The sequence was collected from an adult who was a healthcare worker with PCR-confirmed SARS-CoV-2 infection or an uninfected control (not recorded which). This chain joins TRBV7-9 and TRBJ2-2; D is unresolved. The CDR3 nucleotides read TGTGCCAGCATCCCCCTGAACCACGGCAGGGAGCTGTTTTTT. It specifies CASIPLNHGRELFF.